A selection of T cell receptor beta chains follows, all from one sample in a study of blood T cell repertoires in COVID-19. The protocol was immunoSEQ multiplex PCR, while the TCRdb copy is restricted to in-frame clones and leaves out a portion. The repertoire has just over 300,000 clones, about 90% of them found once; the top ten carry about 2.5%. The sample was peripheral blood. Receptors were obtained from a man aged 18 to 35 with active or convalescent COVID-19. CDR3s include the opening cysteine and the closing phenylalanine or tryptophan. A D gene is named only where the DNA matches it firmly. Only part of the rows carry a size: once, few, many, or a class if the clone is expanded.

clone_size: .
v_call: TRBV5-1
d_call: TRBD2
j_call: TRBJ2-1
cdr3_aa: CASSLAGGVGEQFF
cdr3_nt: TGCGCCAGCAGCTTAGCGGGAGGGGTAGGTGAGCAGTTCTTC

clone_size: .
v_call: TRBV5-1
d_call: .
j_call: TRBJ2-3
cdr3_aa: CASSSIQGPTQYF
cdr3_nt: TGCGCCAGCAGCTCGATACAGGGCCCAACGCAGTATTTT

clone_size: .
v_call: TRBV4-1
d_call: .
j_call: TRBJ1-3
cdr3_aa: CASSVLGTGSGNTIYF
cdr3_nt: TGCGCCAGCAGCGTCCTAGGCACCGGCTCTGGAAACACCATATATTTT

clone_size: .
v_call: TRBV27
d_call: TRBD2
j_call: TRBJ2-7
cdr3_aa: CASSLSVPAGGVEQYF
cdr3_nt: TGTGCCAGCAGTTTATCAGTTCCAGCGGGAGGTGTTGAGCAGTACTTC

clone_size: once
v_call: TRBV21-1
d_call: .
j_call: TRBJ1-2
cdr3_aa: CASSKAGPGGGYTF
cdr3_nt: TGTGCCAGCAGCAAAGCGGGCCCAGGGGGGGGCTACACCTTC

clone_size: many
v_call: TRBV9
d_call: .
j_call: TRBJ1-2
cdr3_aa: CASSVLPASYGYTF
cdr3_nt: TGTGCCAGCAGCGTATTGCCCGCCAGCTATGGCTACACCTTC

clone_size: .
v_call: TRBV3-1/TRBV3-2
d_call: .
j_call: TRBJ1-3
cdr3_aa: CASSPSGGNTIYF
cdr3_nt: TGTGCCAGCAGCCCCTCAGGGGGAAACACCATATATTTT

clone_size: .
v_call: TRBV18
d_call: TRBD1
j_call: TRBJ2-4
cdr3_aa: CASSPRQGGIQYF
cdr3_nt: TGTGCCAGCTCACCCAGACAGGGGGGCATTCAGTACTTC

clone_size: .
v_call: TRBV19
d_call: TRBD1
j_call: TRBJ1-2
cdr3_aa: CASTDHRGKIYGYTF
cdr3_nt: TGTGCCAGTACCGACCACAGGGGCAAGATCTATGGCTACACCTTC

clone_size: once
v_call: TRBV29-1
d_call: .
j_call: TRBJ2-1
cdr3_aa: CSVGSSYNEQFF
cdr3_nt: TGCAGCGTTGGGAGCTCCTACAATGAGCAGTTCTTC